What follows are 2 T cell receptor beta chains derived from one specimen sequenced in a study of blood T cell repertoires in COVID-19. This table comes from immunoSEQ multiplex PCR, and its TCRdb copy is limited to in-frame clones, with some not included. The sample has some 59,000 clones, about four fifths seen once. Specimen: peripheral blood. Receptors were obtained from a young man with COVID-19, enrolled during active disease.

V is TRBV12-3 or TRBV12-4 and J is TRBJ1-2; D ambiguous. The CDR3 contains 13 residues. Trimming shortened V by 6 bases and J by 3 bases, and 11 bases separated the two germline ends. CDR3 sequence reads: CASRANGDYGYTF. CDR3 sequence (DNA): TGTGCCAGCAGGGCTAACGGGGACTATGGCTACACCTTC.

J is TRBJ2-2 and V is TRBV7-9; 8 bases line up with TRBD2. With 5 bases clipped from V and 0 bases from J, the junction kept 8 bases outside the gene matches. Germline CDR1 SEHNR, CDR2 FQNEAQ (reference sequence). The CDR3 runs to 17 residues. CDR3 sequence reads: CASSPTGTRANTGELFF. The CDR3 DNA reads as TGTGCCAGCAGCCCAACCGGGACTAGAGCGAACACCGGGGAGCTGTTTTTT. The full variable domain, completed using reference TRBV7-9 and TRBJ2-2, is DTGVSQNPRHKITKRGQNVTFRCDPISEHNRLYWYRQTLGQGPEFLTYFQNEAQLEKSRLLSDRFSAERPKGSFSTLEIQRTEQGDSAMYLCASSPTGTRANTGELFFGEGSRLTVL.